This T cell receptor (beta chain) was obtained from a study of OX40 agonist ivuxolimab in advanced cancers. V was cut by 5 bases and J by 8 bases, with 15 bases left in between. The CDR3 is 13 residues long. Germline CDR1 reads MNHNS; CDR2 reads SASEGT. Assay used: immunoSEQ multiplex PCR; TCRdb lists only in-frame clones, some missing. This sample has 75,000 to 90,000 clones, with approximately 90% found just once. This TCR was sampled from an adult with an advanced solid tumor such as melanoma, head and neck, liver or kidney cancer. This specimen was CD4+ or CD8+ T cells sorted from blood, taken in a trial of the OX40 agonist ivuxolimab. The gene calls are TRBV6-1 and TRBJ1-2; possible D gene TRBD1, 6 bases. In DNA form, the CDR3 reads TGTGCCAGCAGTCGGGGGGGCGCAGGGGGCTACACCTTC. Its translation: CASSRGGAGGYTF.